One sample yielded the 18 T cell receptor beta chains listed below, sequenced in a study of HIV-infected patients and healthy controls (dated by TCRdb to the mid-2010s). Libraries were made using 5' RACE. Sequenced on an Illumina MiSeq. TCRdb redid the processing of the public reads, applying fastp at Q25 and MiXCR, and retained in-frame beta chains. When rows share a CDR3 protein, they turn into one entry using the most common DNA and genes. Present in this sample are tens of thousands of distinct CDR3 sequences, about 19% of which were seen just once. About 1.3% of the sample comes from the top ten. Sequenced material: CD4+ T cells from blood. These receptors all stem from a human donor in good health.

This clonotype was seen more than once but under ten times. Germline is not matched at one junction end, which may reflect a read error. This rearrangement joins TRBV20-1 to TRBJ1-1, with D maybe TRBD1 (5 bases). This CDR3 has 14 amino acids. Per the germline V gene, CDR1 is DFQATT and CDR2 is SNEGSKA (reference sequence). The CDR3 DNA reads TGCAGTGCGAGAGGGGCGACGGACGGGACTGAAGCTTTCTTT. Translation: CSARGATDGTEAFF.

This clonotype was counted a few times. The rearrangement uses TRBV30 and TRBJ1-1; D remains unclear. V lost 2 bases, J lost 4 bases, and 11 bases lay in between. The germline V gene has CDR1 GTSNPN and CDR2 SVGIG (reference sequence). CDR3 length: 13 residues. In DNA form, the CDR3 reads TGTGCCTGGAGTCCGGGAGTGGGCACTGAAGCTTTCTTT. Protein sequence: CAWSPGVGTEAFF.

This clonotype has more than one count but fewer than ten. The CDR3 region is CASSGGASTEAFF. The CDR3 DNA reads TGTGCCAGCAGTGGAGGGGCGAGTACTGAAGCTTTCTTT. The V and J genes are TRBV7-3 and TRBJ1-1; possibly TRBD1 for D (5 bases). Germline loops: CDR1 SGHTA, CDR2 FQGTGA. Trimming removed 6 bases from V and 5 bases from J, with 13 bases in between. The CDR3 is made up of 13 amino acids.

This clonotype was seen at least ten times. The chain carries TRBV24-1 and TRBJ2-1; TRBD1 matches at 9 bases. The germline V gene has CDR1 KGHDR and CDR2 SFDVKD. The CDR3 spans 15 residues. The V segment lost 4 bases and the J segment 8 bases; nucleotides outside the gene matches: 8. CDR3 region: CATSDPGQGVDEQFF. DNA for the CDR3: TGTGCCACCAGTGACCCGGGACAGGGTGTCGATGAGCAGTTCTTC.

This clonotype turned up a few times. The chain uses TRBV6-5 and TRBJ1-4, with TRBD1 matching 9 bases. Germline lookup yields CDR1 MNHEY and CDR2 SVGAGI. Germline trimming cut 6 bases from V and 7 bases from J; bases unmatched to any gene: 3. The CDR3 is 13 amino acids. CDR3 DNA sequence: TGTGCCAGCAGCCGGGGACAGGGTGAAAAACTGTTTTTT. This gives the protein CASSRGQGEKLFF.

This clonotype occurred many times. In nucleotides, the CDR3 is TGTGCCAGCAGCTTAGGATCCGGGCTTGGTGGGCAGTTCTTC. It yields the protein CASSLGSGLGGQFF. The chain has TRBV7-9 and TRBJ2-1; no clear D gene. Germline V lookup: CDR1 SEHNR, CDR2 FQNEAQ (reference sequence). This CDR3 contains 14 residues. V was shortened by 1 base and J by 12 bases, with 16 bases between the two germline ends.

The rearrangement links TRBV7-2 to TRBJ2-5; D is undetermined. This CDR3 spans 14 amino acids. V was shortened by 4 bases and J by 2 bases, with 11 bases between the two germline ends. Germline CDR1 reads SGHTA; CDR2 reads FQGNSA. The CDR3 loop reads CASSYQTGQETQYF. The DNA of the CDR3 is TGTGCCAGCAGCTATCAGACGGGTCAAGAGACCCAGTACTTC.

This clonotype was seen a few times. This chain connects TRBV5-1 to TRBJ2-5, with 10 bases that match TRBD1. Germline V lookup: CDR1 SGHRS, CDR2 YFSETQ. J lost 4 bases, V lost 5 bases, and 5 bases had no gene match. The CDR3 extends over 14 amino acids. The chain's CDR3 is CASSMTGGRETQYF. DNA of the CDR3: TGCGCCAGCAGTATGACAGGGGGCAGAGAGACCCAGTACTTC.

V gene TRBV12-3 or TRBV12-4 combines with J gene TRBJ1-5; D remains ambiguous. V lost 2 bases, J lost 0 bases, and 8 bases lay in between. This CDR3 is built from 15 residues. CDR3 nucleotides: TGTGCCAGCAGTTTATTGCAGAATAGCAATCAGCCCCAGCATTTT. It translates to CASSLLQNSNQPQHF.

This clonotype has a count of ten or more. The chain couples TRBV5-1 to TRBJ1-1; D is ambiguous. The CDR3 covers 14 residues. CDR1 and CDR2 (germline): SGHRS, YFSETQ. Trimming took 1 base from V and 1 from J, leaving 8 bases between them. CDR3 DNA sequence: TGCGCCAGCAGCTTGAGCGGGTCGAACACTGAAGCTTTCTTT. Residues: CASSLSGSNTEAFF.

This clonotype was counted ten times or more. This sequence joins TRBV20-1 and TRBJ2-3, with 8 bases fitting TRBD2. The V gene's germline CDR1 is DFQATT and CDR2 SNEGSKA (reference sequence). The CDR3 loop spans 19 amino acids. J lost 8 bases, V lost 1 base, and 23 bases had no gene match. The CDR3 DNA reads TGCAGTGCTAGAGTACAAGCGGGAGTCGGGGGCGGGAAATGGAGTACGCAGTATTTT. Amino acids: CSARVQAGVGGGKWSTQYF.

This clonotype was recorded at least ten times. The rearrangement uses TRBV24-1 and TRBJ2-3; 13 nucleotides agree with TRBD2. With 7 bases clipped from V and 4 bases from J, the junction kept 7 bases outside the gene matches. Germline values: CDR1 KGHDR, CDR2 SFDVKD. This CDR3 has 16 residues. As DNA, the CDR3 is TGTGCCACCAGGCCCGGGACTAGCGGGAATGCAGATACGCAGTATTTT. Translation gives CATRPGTSGNADTQYF.

The chain combines TRBV20-1 with TRBJ1-3; D is ambiguous. The CDR3 contains 13 residues. V lost 2 bases, J lost 2 bases, and 7 bases lay in between. Germline lookup yields CDR1 DFQATT and CDR2 SNEGSKA (reference sequence). The CDR3 DNA is TGCAGTGCTAGAATGGGAACTGGAAACACCATATATTTT. Translating it yields CSARMGTGNTIYF.

This clonotype occurred many times. CDR3 sequence: CASSAANYGTGNYNEQFF. CDR3 coding DNA: TGTGCCAGCAGCGCGGCAAATTACGGGACAGGGAACTACAATGAGCAGTTCTTC. The rearrangement links TRBV7-3 to TRBJ2-1; 9 bases fit TRBD1. The germline gives CDR1 SGHTA, CDR2 FQGTGA. The V and J ends lost 5 bases and 3 bases, in that order; junction bases with no gene match: 14. The CDR3 totals 18 residues.

The chain links TRBV30 to TRBJ1-6; no reliable D call. The CDR3 has 12 residues. V was shortened by 5 bases and J by 5 bases, with 7 bases between the two germline ends. Germline V gives CDR1 GTSNPN, CDR2 SVGIG (reference sequence). The CDR3 bases are TGTGCCTGGGGGAGAAATAATTCACCCCTCCACTTT. Its protein is CAWGRNNSPLHF.

This clonotype was counted between two and nine times. V and J are TRBV12-3 or TRBV12-4 and TRBJ1-5, with a possible D match to TRBD1 (6 bases). This CDR3 spans 15 amino acids. The V gene lost 6 bases and the J gene lost 5 bases, with 17 bases spanning the gap. The CDR3 DNA sequence: TGTGCCAGCAGAGGGGGAGGTAGTCGGTATCAGCCCCAGCATTTT. Residues: CASRGGGSRYQPQHF.

The CDR3 DNA follows: TGTGCCAGCAGTGAAGGTTTTTTAGGACGGATATCGGGGACCCAGTACTTC. It yields the protein CASSEGFLGRISGTQYF. The chain couples TRBV6-1 to TRBJ2-5; no reliable D call. CDR1 and CDR2 from the germline V gene are MNHNS and SASEGT. The CDR3 has 17 amino acids. V lost 1 base to trimming and J lost 7 bases, with 22 bases between them.

There are a few counts of this clonotype. V and J are TRBV20-1 and TRBJ2-7; TRBD2 matches at 11 bases. The CDR3 contains 16 residues. The V gene's germline CDR1 is DFQATT and CDR2 SNEGSKA (reference sequence). V lost 0 bases to trimming and J lost 1 base; unmatched junction nucleotides: 5. CDR3 protein: CSARDHLAGGSYEQYF. In DNA, the CDR3 is TGCAGTGCTAGAGACCATCTAGCGGGAGGATCCTACGAGCAGTACTTC.